Below are 5 T cell receptor beta chains sequenced from a single sample in a study of T cell responses to AZD1222 COVID-19 vaccine. Sequencing was performed with immunoSEQ multiplex PCR; in TCRdb, only in-frame clones are kept and a portion is missing. Among about 100,000 clones listed, about nine tenths were seen once. The sample in question was peripheral blood, obtained on day 0 of AZD1222 vaccination. The receptors were gathered from an adult in good health.

The chain recombines TRBV5-5 with TRBJ1-2; D ambiguous. V shed 1 base and J shed 5 bases, with 9 bases lying between them. The CDR3 is 13 amino acids. In germline, CDR1 is SGHKS, CDR2 YYEKEE (reference sequence). The CDR3 region has the DNA TGTGCCAGCAGCTTGATCCCCGGGTATGGCTACACCTTC. This encodes CASSLIPGYGYTF.

The CDR3 reads CASSENFGGHYNQPQHF. For the CDR3, the DNA is TGTGCCAGCAGCGAAAACTTTGGGGGACACTACAATCAGCCCCAGCATTTT. V gene TRBV27 combines with J gene TRBJ1-5; D may be TRBD1 (6 bases). Germline CDR1 and CDR2: MNHEY and SMNVEV (reference sequence). The CDR3 extends over 17 amino acids. V shed 6 bases and J shed 3 bases, with 21 bases lying between them.

The chain uses TRBV12-3 or TRBV12-4 and TRBJ1-1, with D uncertain. CDR3 size: 12 residues. V lost 2 bases, J lost 1 base, and 2 bases lay in between. The CDR3 sequence: CASSLQNTEAFF. The CDR3 DNA is TGTGCCAGCAGTTTACAGAACACTGAAGCTTTCTTT.

V gene TRBV7-9 combines with J gene TRBJ1-5; D call uncertain. The CDR3 is made up of 15 amino acids. V lost 4 bases, J lost 3 bases, and 13 bases lay in between. The germline CDR1 and CDR2 sequences are SEHNR and FQNEAQ (reference sequence). The CDR3 here is CASSSTGLPNQPQHF. The CDR3, as DNA: TGTGCCAGCAGCTCGACCGGACTCCCCAATCAGCCCCAGCATTTT.

This rearrangement joins TRBV9 to TRBJ1-1; D gene uncertain. This CDR3 is built from 13 residues. Germline CDR1 reads SGDLS; CDR2 reads YYNGEE. Trimming removed 0 bases from V and 3 bases from J, with 6 bases in between. The CDR3 sequence: CASSVVDDTEAFF. The CDR3 DNA follows: TGTGCCAGCAGCGTAGTTGACGACACTGAAGCTTTCTTT.